This TCR beta chain was sequenced during a study of blood T cell repertoires in COVID-19. Study context: PBMCs, B-cell-depleted T cells, or T cells provided the cDNA or gDNA that made up the material.

Recovery among Cohort 3 donors was established by two negative PCRs, clearance, or symptom resolution. The protocol was immunoSEQ multiplex PCR, while the TCRdb copy is restricted to in-frame clones and leaves out a portion. The sample shows some 500,000 clones, roughly 88% of them seen only once. The CDR3 length is 13 residues. Trimming pared 10 bases from V and 3 bases from J, leaving 13 bases between. The germline V gene encodes CDR1 MNHEY and CDR2 SVGAGI. Sample: PBMCs or T cells enriched from blood (not recorded which). This TCR was recovered from a middle-aged woman who had recovered from COVID-19. The chain carries TRBV6-5 and TRBJ1-3, with D perhaps TRBD1 (6 bases). Here the CDR3 reads CATEGGVGNTIYF. CDR3 coding DNA: TGTGCCACTGAAGGGGGGGTTGGAAACACCATATATTTT.